Below, 29 T cell receptor beta chains from the same sample are listed, as sequenced in a study of CD8+CD57+ T cells in acquired aplastic anemia. It was patients with CD8+CD57+ cell expansion by flow cytometry who were chosen for sequencing. Genomic DNA was employed as the template in profiling TCR beta VDJ and CDR3. TCRdb passed the reads through MiXCR, listing each CDR3 protein once. The data hold some 180,000 distinct CDR3 sequences, with more than 60% observed a single time. Sequences were obtained from sorted CD4+, CD8+, or CD8+CD57+ T cells (not recorded which) from PBMCs. The receptors were gathered from a human donor with aplastic anemia.

This rearrangement joins TRBV5-4 to TRBJ2-5; D may be TRBD1 (5 bases). The CDR3 covers 16 residues. Per the germline V gene, CDR1 is SGHNT and CDR2 is YYREEE (reference sequence). V was cut by 5 bases and J by 0 bases, with 17 bases left in between. The CDR3 loop reads CASSSGRGAYQETQYF. The CDR3 DNA reads TGTGCCAGCAGTTCTGGTAGGGGCGCGTACCAAGAGACCCAGTACTTC.

This clonotype was found a few times. The rearrangement uses TRBV27 and TRBJ1-1; D is undetermined. Per the germline V gene, CDR1 is MNHEY and CDR2 is SMNVEV (reference sequence). The CDR3 sequence is 13 residues long. The germline V and J ends were trimmed by 0 bases and 7 bases, with 9 bases remaining between them. As DNA, the CDR3 is TGTGCCAGCAGTTTATCTTCGGACGGTGAAGCTTTCTTT. Its protein is CASSLSSDGEAFF.

V usage is TRBV27 and J usage is TRBJ1-4; 9 nucleotides agree with TRBD1. CDR1 and CDR2 from the germline V gene are MNHEY and SMNVEV (reference sequence). The trim removed 5 bases at V and 8 bases at J, leaving 9 bases unmatched. The CDR3 spans 15 residues. The CDR3 is CASSPAGTGKEKLFF. As DNA, the CDR3 is TGTGCCAGCAGTCCGGCCGGGACAGGGAAAGAAAAACTGTTTTTT.

In DNA form, the CDR3 reads TGTGCCAGCAGCATCCTTAGCGGGACCACAGATACGCAGTATTTT. Translation gives CASSILSGTTDTQYF. This chain links TRBV9 with TRBJ2-3; 8 nucleotides align to TRBD2. The length of the CDR3 is 15 residues. V lost 4 bases to trimming and J lost 2 bases; unmatched junction nucleotides: 6. Per germline, CDR1 SGDLS and CDR2 YYNGEE.

The gene calls are TRBV5-1 and TRBJ1-1, with D perhaps TRBD1 (5 bases). Germline CDR1 SGHRS, CDR2 YFSETQ. The length of the CDR3 is 13 residues. Trimming left V 2 bases short and J 3 bases short, with 8 bases between. The CDR3 DNA reads TGCGCCAGCAGCTTTGACAGTGACACTGAAGCTTTCTTT. Protein product: CASSFDSDTEAFF.

The chain has TRBV7-9 and TRBJ2-7; the match to TRBD1 covers 7 bases. CDR3 size: 14 residues. The germline V gene encodes CDR1 SEHNR and CDR2 FQNEAQ (reference sequence). After removal of 0 bases from V and 4 bases from J, the junction contained 3 bases not matched to a gene. CDR3 residues: CASSLAQTGYEQYF. DNA for the CDR3: TGTGCCAGCAGCTTAGCGCAGACAGGGTACGAGCAGTACTTC. Supplemented by reference TRBV7-9 and TRBJ2-7, the full variable domain reads DTGVSQNPRHKITKRGQNVTFRCDPISEHNRLYWYRQTLGQGPEFLTYFQNEAQLEKSRLLSDRFSAERPKGSFSTLEIQRTEQGDSAMYLCASSLAQTGYEQYFGPGTRLTVT.

The count of this clonotype is one. The V gene is TRBV7-9, the J gene TRBJ2-3; no definite D call. Germline CDR1 and CDR2: SEHNR and FQNEAQ (reference sequence). V was clipped by 3 bases and J by 0 bases, with 10 bases between them. This CDR3 has 15 residues. DNA for the CDR3: TGTGCCAGCAGCTTTTGGGCTATTAGCACAGATACGCAGTATTTT. Its protein product is CASSFWAISTDTQYF.

This clonotype was recorded at least ten times. This rearrangement joins TRBV9 to TRBJ1-2; 8 bases are shared with TRBD1. V was clipped by 5 bases and J by 4 bases; unmatched bases: 10. The length of the CDR3 is 15 residues. CDR1 and CDR2 (germline): SGDLS, YYNGEE. The CDR3 loop reads CASSGGGQDIYGYTF. CDR3 in DNA: TGTGCCAGCAGTGGGGGGGGACAGGACATCTATGGCTACACCTTC.

The rearrangement uses TRBV5-4 and TRBJ1-4; no firm D call. The V and J ends lost 3 bases and 0 bases respectively, with 9 bases between them. Germline values: CDR1 SGHNT, CDR2 YYREEE (reference sequence). The CDR3 is made up of 15 amino acids. CDR3 DNA sequence: TGTGCCAGCAGCTGGGCTGAAGCAACTAATGAAAAACTGTTTTTT. This gives the protein CASSWAEATNEKLFF. The variable domain in full, with the rest retrieved from reference TRBV5-4 and TRBJ1-4, is ETGVTQSPTHLIKTRGQQVTLRCSSQSGHNTVSWYQQALGQGPQFIFQYYREEENGRGNFPPRFSGLQFPNYSSELNVNALELDDSALYLCASSWAEATNEKLFFGSGTQLSVL.

The chain links TRBV4-1 to TRBJ1-6; D call uncertain. Germline-derived CDR1 and CDR2 are MGHRA and YSYEKL. Deletions cut 0 bases from V and 12 bases from J, with 21 bases between. The length of the CDR3 is 17 residues. DNA of the CDR3: TGCGCCAGCAGCCAAGATGAAGGAGGTCAGACGCTTAAACCCCTCCACTTT. Its translation: CASSQDEGGQTLKPLHF.

DNA for the CDR3: TGCAGTGCTAGGCCGAGGACCCATTTGAATCAGCCCCAGCATTTT. Its protein is CSARPRTHLNQPQHF. The genes are TRBV20-1 and TRBJ1-5; D is unresolved. The CDR3 loop spans 15 amino acids. The germline V gene encodes CDR1 DFQATT and CDR2 SNEGSKA (reference sequence). Trimming stripped 3 bases from V and 4 bases from J, with 16 bases between.

This clonotype appeared many times. V usage is TRBV7-9 and J usage is TRBJ1-3; D is ambiguous. The CDR3 loop spans 17 amino acids. Germline V gene data show CDR1 as SEHNR and CDR2 as FQNEAQ (reference sequence). V lost 2 bases and J lost 0, with 14 bases in between. CDR3 in amino acids: CASSLTERLNSGNTIYF. CDR3 bases: TGTGCCAGCAGCTTAACCGAGAGGCTTAACTCTGGAAACACCATATATTTT.

The gene calls are TRBV5-1 and TRBJ2-3; TRBD2 matches at 11 bases. The CDR3 sequence is 17 residues long. The J segment lost 4 bases and the V segment lost 0 bases, leaving 7 bases of the junction unmatched. Germline CDR1 and CDR2: SGHRS and YFSETQ. The CDR3 loop is CASSLEDSGGAADTQYF. The CDR3, as DNA: TGCGCCAGCAGCTTGGAGGATAGCGGGGGGGCCGCAGATACGCAGTATTTT.

The chain has TRBV7-9 and TRBJ2-5; D gene uncertain. Looked up from germline, CDR1 is SEHNR and CDR2 is FQNEAQ (reference sequence). The CDR3 has 14 residues. V was cut by 5 bases and J by 13 bases, with 23 bases left in between. The CDR3 DNA follows: TGTGCCAGCAGCATCCCCCTCGACTCCGAGTTTCCGTACTTC. Its protein is CASSIPLDSEFPYF.

V and J are TRBV19 and TRBJ2-7; TRBD1 matches at 8 bases. Trimming removed 5 bases from V and 6 bases from J; junction bases left unmatched: 15. The CDR3 spans 16 residues. The V gene's germline CDR1 is LNHDA and CDR2 SQIVND (reference sequence). The CDR3 bases are TGTGCCAGTAGTGCGACTTTGGGGACAGGCCCTTCCGAGCAGTACTTC. Translation: CASSATLGTGPSEQYF.

V gene TRBV24-1 combines with J gene TRBJ2-5; D is ambiguous. CDR1 and CDR2 (germline): KGHDR, SFDVKD. This CDR3 comprises 13 residues. The V end lost 4 bases, the J end lost 4 bases, and 9 bases lay between the germline ends. This chain's CDR3 is CATSDSGLETQYF. Written as DNA, the CDR3 is TGTGCCACCAGTGACTCCGGGTTAGAGACCCAGTACTTC.

This chain joins TRBV2 and TRBJ2-7; 9 bases are a match to TRBD1. After removal of 6 bases from V and 2 bases from J, the junction contained 5 bases not matched to a gene. CDR3 length: 14 amino acids. From germline, CDR1 is SNHLY and CDR2 FYNNEI. The DNA for the CDR3 is TGTGCCAGCAGCGGGGGACAGGGTACCTACGAGCAGTACTTC. Amino acids: CASSGGQGTYEQYF.

The chain links TRBV5-1 to TRBJ2-5; D is perhaps TRBD1 or TRBD2 (5 bases each). This CDR3 has 14 amino acids. The V gene's germline CDR1 is SGHRS and CDR2 YFSETQ. The V and J ends lost 4 bases and 1 base respectively, with 11 bases between them. The CDR3 nucleotides are TGCGCCAGCAGCGCAGGGACCACCCAAGAGACCCAGTACTTC. Translation gives CASSAGTTQETQYF.

The rearrangement links TRBV2 to TRBJ2-3; 10 bases match TRBD1. Looked up from germline, CDR1 is SNHLY and CDR2 is FYNNEI. V lost 3 bases and J lost 1; bases outside the gene matches: 1. The CDR3 spans 15 residues. The CDR3 region has the DNA TGTGCCAGCAGTGAGGACAGGGGGGGCACAGATACGCAGTATTTT. This codes for CASSEDRGGTDTQYF. Using reference TRBV2 and TRBJ2-3 for the parts outside the CDR3, the full variable domain is EPEVTQTPSHQVTQMGQEVILRCVPISNHLYFYWYRQILGQKVEFLVSFYNNEISEKSEIFDDQFSVERPDGSNFTLKIRSTKLEDSAMYFCASSEDRGGTDTQYFGPGTRLTVL.

In its sample, this clonotype was seen many times. The CDR3 is CASSEGDTGGTEQYF. For the CDR3, the DNA is TGTGCCAGCAGTGAAGGGGACACCGGTGGGACCGAGCAGTACTTC. The chain joins TRBV2 to TRBJ2-7; perhaps TRBD1 as D (6 bases). The CDR3 consists of 15 residues. Germline CDR1 is SNHLY and CDR2 is FYNNEI. Trimming took off 1 base at V and 6 bases at J, with 16 bases between the two ends.

The genes are TRBV20-1 and TRBJ1-2, with D hard to call. V was clipped by 4 bases and J by 4 bases, with 7 bases between them. CDR3 length: 11 residues. Germline V gene data show CDR1 as DFQATT and CDR2 as SNEGSKA (reference sequence). CDR3 nucleotides: TGCAGTGCTATGGATGCCTATGGCTACACCTTC. Its protein is CSAMDAYGYTF.

Turning to this clonotype: The junction does not match germline at one end; this may be a read error. V gene TRBV2 combines with J gene TRBJ2-3; no reliable D call. Germline CDR1 SNHLY, CDR2 FYNNEI. The CDR3 covers 15 residues. CDR3 residues: CASSPMETGTDTQYF. CDR3 DNA sequence: TGTGCCAGCAGTCCAATGGAAACGGGCACGGATACGCAGTATTTT.

Many counts were recorded for this clonotype. This rearrangement joins TRBV2 to TRBJ2-5; the D gene could be TRBD1 or TRBD2 (6 bases each). V lost 7 bases and J 4 bases, leaving 10 bases between the germline ends. Germline V gives CDR1 SNHLY, CDR2 FYNNEI. The CDR3 length is 12 residues. In DNA, the CDR3 is TGTGCCAGCAAGGGGGGCCGAGAGACCCAGTACTTC. Translated, it gives CASKGGRETQYF.

The chain employs TRBV9 and TRBJ1-6, with TRBD1 identical over 10 bases. The CDR3 has 15 amino acids. Germline V CDR1 and CDR2: SGDLS, YYNGEE. J was trimmed by 8 bases and V by 0 bases; bases with no gene match: 2. CDR3 protein: CASSVGGTGDSPLHF. DNA of the CDR3: TGTGCCAGCAGCGTAGGTGGGACAGGGGATTCACCCCTCCACTTT.

The chain is built from TRBV24-1 and TRBJ2-1; D is perhaps TRBD2 (5 bases). V was trimmed by 5 bases and J by 6 bases, leaving 10 bases between them. The length of the CDR3 is 13 residues. CDR1 is KGHDR and CDR2 is SFDVKD in the germline V gene. Here the CDR3 reads CATSGIGGNEQFF. The DNA of the CDR3 is TGTGCCACCAGTGGCATCGGAGGCAATGAGCAGTTCTTC.

In this sample, this clonotype turned up once. CDR3 coding DNA: TGTGCCAGCTCGGAGACTAGTCTCTACGAGCAGTACTTC. Protein product: CASSETSLYEQYF. V is TRBV19 and J is TRBJ2-7; a possible D gene is TRBD2 (6 bases). V was clipped by 9 bases and J by 3 bases, with 15 bases between them. The CDR3 has 13 amino acids. The germline gives CDR1 LNHDA, CDR2 SQIVND (reference sequence).

This clonotype was seen many times. This sequence joins TRBV11-2 and TRBJ2-7; 10 bases agree with TRBD2. CDR3 length equals 14 residues. Germline values: CDR1 SGHAT, CDR2 FQNNGV. V shed 1 base, J shed 4 bases, and the junction held 1 base outside the gene matches. The CDR3 is CASSLGTSGYEQYF. CDR3 nucleotide sequence: TGTGCCAGCAGCTTAGGGACTAGCGGTTACGAGCAGTACTTC.

The J gene is TRBJ2-2, the V gene TRBV24-1; weak D call: TRBD1 (5 bases). CDR3 length: 15 residues. Germline CDR1 is KGHDR and CDR2 is SFDVKD. Trimming removed 5 bases at V and 1 base at J, with 10 bases between. The CDR3 spells CATSGRVENTGELFF. CDR3 DNA: TGTGCCACCAGTGGCAGGGTCGAGAACACCGGGGAGCTGTTTTTT.

About this clonotype: A junction end diverges from the germline sequence, so it may reflect a read error. The rearrangement uses TRBV10-2 and TRBJ1-2, with D possibly TRBD1 on 5 matching bases. The germline CDR1 and CDR2 sequences are WSHSY and SAAADI. The CDR3 contains 14 residues. The CDR3 is CASSERGTNYGHTF. CDR3 nucleotides: TGCGCCAGCAGTGAGAGAGGGACCAACTATGGCCACACCTTC.